The entry that follows covers one T cell receptor beta chain sequence. Selected positively for CCR7 and CD45RO-negative, naive CD8 cells excluded terminally differentiated effector memory CD45RA+ cells. The table came from immunoSEQ multiplex PCR; TCRdb's copy has only in-frame clones and leaves some out. The sample records some 2,100,000 clones, about 92% being singletons. This entry is derived from a study of shared clonotypes between healthy human individuals. In germline, CDR1 is SNHLY, CDR2 FYNNEI. V shed 0 bases and J shed 0 bases, with 17 bases lying between them. This CDR3 has 18 amino acids. The TCR sequence derives from a man aged 18 to 35 in good health. Some clones in this sample may be carry-over from other donors' samples. The genes are TRBV2 and TRBJ1-1, with a tentative D call TRBD1 (5 bases). Sequencing input: naive CD8+ T cells from PBMCs. The CDR3 DNA reads as TGTGCCAGCAGTGAAGCGGTAAGGAGCAGACAGATGAACACTGAAGCTTTCTTT. Its translation is CASSEAVRSRQMNTEAFF. Filled out from reference TRBV2 and TRBJ1-1, the complete variable domain reads EPEVTQTPSHQVTQMGQEVILRCVPISNHLYFYWYRQILGQKVEFLVSFYNNEISEKSEIFDDQFSVERPDGSNFTLKIRSTKLEDSAMYFCASSEAVRSRQMNTEAFFGQGTRLTVV.